A selection of T cell receptor beta chains follows, all from one sample in a study of response to subunit inactivated influenza vaccine. One entry per CDR3 protein results from TCRdb running MiXCR on the RT-PCR reads. Counted here are hundreds of thousands of distinct CDR3 sequences, approximately 15% occurring once; the ten biggest clones make up 6.5% to 8.5%. Sequences were derived from PBMCs from blood, sampled 14 to 15 days before vaccination. Receptor source: a man aged 50-60 years who received an inactivated influenza vaccine. Both conserved end residues are part of each CDR3. The order of the fields is clone size, V gene, D gene, J gene, CDR3 protein, CDR3 DNA. The D gene is left open where the match is weak. Part of the rows lack a size; the others show once, few, many or a class for expanded clones.

few,TRBV19,NA,TRBJ1-2,CASSTAPTANYGYTF,TGTGCCAGTAGTACCGCGCCAACAGCAAACTATGGCTACACCTTC
NA,TRBV25-1,NA,TRBJ1-3,CASSEYRTESSGNTIYF,TGTGCCAGCAGTGAATACCGGACGGAATCGTCTGGAAACACCATATATTTT
few,TRBV28,TRBD1,TRBJ2-1,CASSDRGRVHNEQFF,TGTGCCAGCAGCGACAGGGGGAGGGTTCACAATGAGCAGTTCTTC
NA,TRBV18,NA,TRBJ1-1,CASQGGQTNTEAFF,TGTGCCAGCCAGGGTGGACAAACGAACACTGAAGCTTTCTTT
few,TRBV3-1,TRBD1,TRBJ2-7,CASSQGTGTVSSYEQYF,TGTGCCAGCAGCCAAGGTACCGGGACAGTGTCTTCCTACGAGCAGTACTTC
few,TRBV2,TRBD1,TRBJ2-1,CACNRGLMSYNEQFF,TGTGCCTGCAACAGGGGGCTTATGTCCTACAATGAGCAGTTCTTC
few,TRBV14,NA,TRBJ2-5,CASSPTRAGQETQYF,TGTGCCAGCAGTCCGACACGGGCGGGGCAGGAGACCCAGTACTTC
few,TRBV20-1,TRBD2,TRBJ2-7,CSAPPSGRLPGEQYF,TGCAGTGCTCCCCCAAGCGGGAGGCTCCCCGGGGAGCAGTACTTC
NA,TRBV15,NA,TRBJ1-4,CATSRGGLNEKLFF,TGTGCCACCAGCCGCGGGGGGCTTAATGAAAAACTGTTTTTT
NA,TRBV28,TRBD1,TRBJ2-1,CASSRIGTGGDNEQFF,TGTGCCAGCAGCCGCATCGGGACAGGGGGGGACAATGAGCAGTTCTTC
many,TRBV2,TRBD1,TRBJ2-2,CASNRNRGRSGELFF,TGTGCCAGCAATCGTAACAGGGGGCGAAGCGGGGAGCTGTTTTTT
NA,TRBV7-8,TRBD2,TRBJ2-1,CASSFTSDNEQFF,TGTGCCAGCAGTTTTACTAGCGACAATGAGCAGTTCTTC
NA,TRBV6-2/TRBV6-3,TRBD2,TRBJ2-7,CASSPGNLAGGRVEQYF,TGTGCCAGCAGCCCCGGAAATCTAGCGGGAGGTCGCGTCGAGCAGTACTTC
few,TRBV20-1,TRBD2,TRBJ2-7,CSARDRLATYEQYF,TGCAGTGCTAGAGACAGACTAGCTACCTACGAGCAGTACTTC
many,TRBV7-9,NA,TRBJ2-6,CASSLASGANVLTF,TGTGCCAGCAGTTTAGCATCTGGGGCCAACGTCCTGACTTTC
NA,TRBV6-2/TRBV6-3,TRBD2,TRBJ2-3,CASSFRRRGSTDTQYF,TGTGCCAGCAGTTTCCGGCGGCGGGGGAGCACAGATACGCAGTATTTT
NA,TRBV7-2,NA,TRBJ2-7,CASSLARIQEGYEQYF,TGTGCCAGCAGCTTAGCGCGGATTCAGGAAGGATACGAGCAGTACTTC
NA,TRBV6-6,NA,TRBJ2-5,CASISTSETQYF,TGTGCCAGCATTAGCACCTCGGAGACCCAGTACTTC
NA,TRBV4-1,TRBD2,TRBJ2-5,CASSQDPSGGGETQYF,TGCGCCAGCAGCCAAGATCCTAGCGGGGGCGGAGAGACCCAGTACTTC
NA,TRBV12-5,NA,TRBJ2-3,CASGPGWEDTQYF,TGTGCTAGTGGCCCGGGATGGGAAGATACGCAGTATTTT
few,TRBV9,TRBD1,TRBJ2-1,CASSVSGRTGSEQFF,TGTGCCAGCAGCGTGTCAGGGAGGACAGGGAGTGAGCAGTTCTTC
many,TRBV2,NA,TRBJ2-1,CASSERAGRNNEQFF,TGTGCCAGCAGTGAAAGGGCGGGGAGAAACAATGAGCAGTTCTTC
few,TRBV20-1,TRBD1,TRBJ2-2,CSARLGQGNTGELFF,TGCAGTGCTAGATTAGGACAGGGGAACACCGGGGAGCTGTTTTTT
NA,TRBV4-1,TRBD2,TRBJ2-3,CASSQERLAGGSDTQYF,TGCGCCAGCAGCCAAGAGCGACTAGCGGGGGGGTCAGATACGCAGTATTTT
NA,TRBV4-1,NA,TRBJ2-4,CASSQEASGGDIQYF,TGCGCCAGCAGCCAAGAGGCGTCAGGGGGGGACATTCAGTACTTC
many,TRBV12-3/TRBV12-4,TRBD2,TRBJ2-7,CASSPSGTTYEQYF,TGTGCCAGCAGTCCTAGCGGGACGACCTACGAGCAGTACTTC
few,TRBV20-1,TRBD2,TRBJ2-3,CSARTSGDTQYF,TGCAGTGCCAGGACTAGCGGAGATACGCAGTATTTT
few,TRBV15,NA,TRBJ2-3,CATSGGRGYTQYF,TGTGCCACCAGTGGAGGCAGGGGATATACGCAGTATTTT
NA,TRBV7-9,NA,TRBJ2-2,CASRDINTGELFF,TGTGCCAGCCGGGACATCAACACCGGGGAGCTGTTTTTT
few,TRBV5-1,TRBD2,TRBJ2-3,CASRAIISGRVDTQYF,TGCGCCAGCAGAGCGATTATTAGCGGGAGAGTGGATACGCAGTATTTT
NA,TRBV5-6,NA,TRBJ1-1,CASSPLRDYDTEAFF,TGTGCCAGCAGCCCGCTTAGGGACTATGACACTGAAGCTTTCTTT
NA,TRBV19,TRBD2,TRBJ2-1,CASSIGLAGGIAIGSYNEQFF,TGTGCCAGTAGTATCGGCCTAGCGGGGGGAATTGCAATCGGCTCCTACAATGAGCAGTTCTTC
few,TRBV7-2,NA,TRBJ2-3,CASSLDGTPYTQYF,TGTGCCAGCAGCTTAGACGGGACCCCGTATACGCAGTATTTT
NA,TRBV3-1,NA,TRBJ2-2,CASSQEGRSNTGELFF,TGTGCCAGCAGCCAAGAAGGACGGTCGAACACCGGGGAGCTGTTTTTT
NA,TRBV6-5,NA,TRBJ2-1,CASSNHMAGNEQFF,TGTGCCAGCAGTAACCATATGGCGGGGAATGAGCAGTTCTTC
few,TRBV25-1,TRBD1,TRBJ2-1,CASMPPGQGYNEQFF,TGTGCCAGCATGCCCCCGGGACAGGGCTACAATGAGCAGTTCTTC
NA,TRBV15,NA,TRBJ2-5,CATSRDLPGTALKTQYF,TGTGCCACCAGCAGAGATCTCCCCGGGACGGCCCTTAAGACCCAGTACTTC
few,TRBV11-2,TRBD2,TRBJ2-1,CASSLFAWTSGNNEQFF,TGTGCCAGCAGCTTATTCGCTTGGACTAGCGGGAACAATGAGCAGTTCTTC
few,TRBV27,TRBD1,TRBJ1-1,CASSSLTGGRNTEAFF,TGTGCCAGCAGTTCACTTACAGGGGGCAGGAACACTGAAGCTTTCTTT
NA,TRBV4-3,NA,TRBJ2-3,CASSQDPGAPPQYF,TGCGCCAGCAGCCAAGATCCGGGGGCCCCGCCGCAGTATTTT
few,TRBV7-7,TRBD2,TRBJ2-5,CASSFPRAGKETQYF,TGTGCTAGCAGCTTCCCACGAGCGGGGAAAGAGACCCAGTACTTC
NA,TRBV18,NA,TRBJ1-2,CASSPRQDSYGYTF,TGTGCCAGCTCACCAAGACAGGATTCTTACGGCTACACCTTC
NA,TRBV7-2,NA,TRBJ2-1,CASSLGVSNRVYEQFF,TGTGCCAGCAGCTTAGGGGTTTCCAACCGGGTCTATGAGCAGTTCTTC
NA,TRBV6-2/TRBV6-3,TRBD2,TRBJ2-3,CASRRLAGDPDTQYF,TGTGCCAGCAGGCGACTAGCGGGAGACCCGGATACGCAGTATTTT
NA,TRBV7-2,NA,TRBJ1-2,CASSLAGGEIGGYTF,TGTGCCAGCAGCTTAGCCGGCGGGGAGATCGGTGGCTACACCTTC
NA,TRBV30,TRBD2,TRBJ2-5,CAWTSGIPETQYF,TGTGCCTGGACTAGCGGGATCCCAGAGACCCAGTACTTC
many,TRBV28,TRBD2,TRBJ2-3,CASSSTSASTDTQYF,TGTGCCAGCAGCTCTACTAGCGCCAGCACAGATACGCAGTATTTT
few,TRBV4-3,TRBD1,TRBJ2-3,CASSLTGGAQYF,TGCGCCAGCAGCCTGACAGGGGGGGCGCAGTATTTT
many,TRBV5-1,NA,TRBJ2-7,CASSLAGRSYEQYF,TGCGCCAGCAGCTTGGCCGGCAGGAGTTACGAGCAGTACTTC
NA,TRBV7-9,NA,TRBJ1-6,CASSLDGDSPLHF,TGTGCCAGCAGCTTAGACGGGGATTCACCCCTCCACTTT
NA,TRBV6-2/TRBV6-3,TRBD1,TRBJ1-2,CASSGGQGARYGYTF,TGTGCCAGCAGTGGCGGACAGGGGGCGCGGTATGGCTACACCTTC
NA,TRBV20-1,NA,TRBJ2-1,CSAILSGNEQFF,TGCAGTGCTATCCTATCTGGCAATGAGCAGTTCTTC
NA,TRBV7-2,TRBD2,TRBJ2-7,CASSSAPGTSGWGYYEQYF,TGTGCCAGCAGCTCAGCCCCCGGGACTAGCGGTTGGGGTTATTACGAGCAGTACTTC
few,TRBV11-2,TRBD2,TRBJ2-7,CASSSRTSGPSGTHSYEQYF,TGTGCCAGCAGCTCAAGGACTAGCGGTCCTTCCGGTACCCATTCCTACGAGCAGTACTTC
few,TRBV9,TRBD2,TRBJ2-3,CASSESGRATDTQYF,TGTGCCAGCAGCGAGAGCGGGAGGGCAACAGATACGCAGTATTTT
NA,TRBV15,TRBD2,TRBJ2-5,CATSLGTRVETQYF,TGTGCCACCAGCTTAGGGACTAGAGTGGAGACCCAGTACTTC
NA,TRBV9,NA,TRBJ2-7,CASSARGNEQYF,TGTGCCAGCAGCGCTCGGGGCAACGAGCAGTACTTC
NA,TRBV6-1,NA,TRBJ1-1,CASSERQNTEAFF,TGTGCCAGCAGTGAACGGCAGAACACTGAAGCTTTCTTT
NA,TRBV7-2,NA,TRBJ2-7,CASSLISGHEQYF,TGTGCCAGCAGCTTAATCAGCGGGCACGAGCAGTACTTC
NA,TRBV11-2,TRBD1,TRBJ2-2,CASSPRDRAANTGELFF,TGTGCCAGCAGCCCCCGGGACAGGGCCGCGAACACCGGGGAGCTGTTTTTT